These T cell receptor beta chains were read from a single sample in a study of T cells in Graves' hyperthyroidism and ophthalmopathy. In TCRdb, the multiplex PCR reads were re-called with MiXCR into one record per CDR3 protein. The table shows 300,000 to 400,000 distinct CDR3 sequences, with approximately 15% occurring only once. The sample comprised blood. These receptors came from a woman aged 60 to 75 with Graves' hyperthyroidism. CDR3s leave out the opening cysteine and the closing phenylalanine or tryptophan.

length: 12
J: TRBJ1-5
V: TRBV18
CDR3: ASSPSQGFQPQH

length: 13
J: TRBJ2-3
V: TRBV7-9
CDR3: ASVLQGTSTDTQY

length: 12
J: TRBJ2-2
V: TRBV20-1
CDR3: SARRTTNTGELF

length: 13
J: TRBJ1-6
V: TRBV2
CDR3: ASSEGLSSNSPLH

length: 14
J: TRBJ1-3
V: TRBV12-3/TRBV12-4
CDR3: ASSPSGQVQGNTIY

length: 15
J: TRBJ2-7
V: TRBV11-2
CDR3: ASSSPGTSRSSYEQY

length: 11
J: TRBJ1-2
V: TRBV5-1
CDR3: ASSQGSNYGYT

length: 12
J: TRBJ2-3
V: TRBV2
CDR3: AKTGTTGADTQY

length: 14
J: TRBJ2-2
V: TRBV27
CDR3: ASSLLNRRYTGELF

length: 14
J: TRBJ2-5
V: TRBV6-5
CDR3: ASSYPTGQGAETQY

length: 13
J: TRBJ2-7
V: TRBV28
CDR3: ASSLGTGVKYEQY

length: 13
J: TRBJ1-2
V: TRBV3-1
CDR3: ASSRGRWTNYGYT

length: 13
J: TRBJ2-3
V: TRBV9
CDR3: ASSVAGIPTDTQY

length: 11
J: TRBJ1-1
V: TRBV15
CDR3: ATSRGPGPEAF

length: 18
J: TRBJ2-1
V: TRBV9
CDR3: ASSSPVTGQSGGAYNEQF

length: 13
J: TRBJ1-5
V: TRBV5-1
CDR3: ASSLEGDSNQPQH

length: 13
J: TRBJ2-7
V: TRBV12-3/TRBV12-4
CDR3: ASSPWTGGEYEQY

length: 11
J: TRBJ2-2
V: TRBV30
CDR3: AWSIGGTGELF

length: 12
J: TRBJ2-5
V: TRBV10-3
CDR3: AIREGTGQEAQY

length: 11
J: TRBJ2-7
V: TRBV25-1
CDR3: ASSEYETYEQY

length: 12
J: TRBJ2-3
V: TRBV19
CDR3: ASSIGGDTDTQY

length: 13
J: TRBJ2-7
V: TRBV18
CDR3: ASSTGTGGKYEQY

length: 12
J: TRBJ2-7
V: TRBV12-3/TRBV12-4
CDR3: ASSFRRRYYEQY

length: 14
J: TRBJ2-5
V: TRBV4-1
CDR3: ASSQEEAGGRETQY

length: 13
J: TRBJ2-1
V: TRBV20-1
CDR3: SALADRSSYNEQF

length: 12
J: TRBJ2-1
V: TRBV7-8
CDR3: ASSLGLSYNEQF

length: 14
J: TRBJ2-1
V: TRBV29-1
CDR3: SWGLAGGSSYNEQF

length: 13
J: TRBJ2-3
V: TRBV5-1
CDR3: ASSPASGRTDTQY

length: 16
J: TRBJ1-1
V: TRBV27
CDR3: ASSLYSPRDTLNTEAF

length: 13
J: TRBJ1-2
V: TRBV12-5
CDR3: ASGLDLGQDYGYT

length: 12
J: TRBJ2-7
V: TRBV20-1
CDR3: SANLAGAHYEQY

length: 14
J: TRBJ2-1
V: TRBV7-3
CDR3: ASSPRGTSGSDEQF

length: 17
J: TRBJ2-1
V: TRBV11-2
CDR3: ASSLVGGDRGWVADEQF

length: 15
J: TRBJ2-2
V: TRBV18
CDR3: ASSPRLAGEAAGELF

length: 12
J: TRBJ2-7
V: TRBV11-2
CDR3: ASSLRSSSYEQY

length: 12
J: TRBJ1-1
V: TRBV18
CDR3: ASSPIKDRVEAF

length: 16
J: TRBJ2-4
V: TRBV15
CDR3: ATSSVLTQWLAKNIQY

length: 14
J: TRBJ1-5
V: TRBV28
CDR3: ASSRVRQGRYQPQH

length: 14
J: TRBJ2-1
V: TRBV6-1
CDR3: ASSRGEWAGRNEQF

length: 13
J: TRBJ1-1
V: TRBV18
CDR3: ASSPPRVLNTEAF

length: 16
J: TRBJ1-1
V: TRBV20-1
CDR3: SATRDPQGAPRSTEAF

length: 16
J: TRBJ1-4
V: TRBV3-1
CDR3: ASSQDIGAAGRGEKLF

length: 10
J: TRBJ1-1
V: TRBV25-1
CDR3: ASSEPYTEAF

length: 14
J: TRBJ2-5
V: TRBV27
CDR3: ASSRLAGRTQETQY

length: 13
J: TRBJ2-5
V: TRBV5-1
CDR3: ASSLYGQLQETQY

length: 8
J: TRBJ2-5
V: TRBV30
CDR3: AWSGETQY

length: 12
J: TRBJ2-7
V: TRBV19
CDR3: ASSTGTGSYEQY

length: 11
J: TRBJ2-1
V: TRBV19
CDR3: AAMGGADNEQF

length: 10
J: TRBJ1-2
V: TRBV19
CDR3: ASRTTGIGYT

length: 16
J: TRBJ2-1
V: TRBV19
CDR3: ASSRPGLASSSYNEQS

length: 13
J: TRBJ1-5
V: TRBV7-2
CDR3: ASSLVGWGNQPQH

length: 10
J: TRBJ2-1
V: TRBV29-1
CDR3: SVEMADGEQF

length: 13
J: TRBJ1-2
V: TRBV18
CDR3: ASSRDRGSDYGYT

length: 11
J: TRBJ1-1
V: TRBV6-1
CDR3: ASIDRGNTEAF